The rows below give T cell receptor beta chains drawn from one sample of a study of blood T cell repertoires in COVID-19. Clones were sequenced by immunoSEQ multiplex PCR, and TCRdb holds only the in-frame ones, with some missing. The sample lists approximately 160,000 clones, roughly 80% seen once, with 3.5% to 5% in the top ten. Sequencing was done on a sample of PBMCs or T cells enriched from blood (not recorded which). The receptor set was obtained from a woman aged 50 to 60 who had recovered from COVID-19. CDR3s include the opening cysteine and the closing phenylalanine or tryptophan. The order of the fields is clone size, J gene, V gene, D gene, CDR3 protein, CDR3 DNA. A D gene is named only where the DNA matches it firmly. Size values are once, few and many counts, or a class for expanded clones, and some rows have none.

>many|TRBJ1-5|TRBV9|.
CASSVSAGTNQPQHF
TGTGCCAGCAGCGTATCCGCCGGGACAAATCAGCCCCAGCATTTT
>.|TRBJ2-1|TRBV9|TRBD2
CASSIQAGGLNEQFF
TGTGCCAGCAGCATCCAAGCGGGGGGGCTGAATGAGCAGTTCTTC
>.|TRBJ1-5|TRBV9|TRBD1
CASSVGQGIDQPQHF
TGTGCCAGCAGCGTTGGACAGGGAATAGATCAGCCCCAGCATTTT
>few|TRBJ1-1|TRBV19|TRBD1
CASTPWGQGFSEAFF
TGTGCCAGTACGCCCTGGGGACAGGGTTTCTCTGAAGCTTTCTTT
>.|TRBJ1-3|TRBV14|.
CASSPSGGAIGNTIYF
TGTGCCAGCAGTCCTAGCGGGGGGGCCATCGGAAACACCATATATTTT
>.|TRBJ2-5|TRBV4-1|TRBD1
CASSQGLGTGGETQYF
TGCGCCAGCAGCCAAGGGCTAGGGACAGGGGGAGAGACCCAGTACTTC
>.|TRBJ2-6|TRBV27|.
CASSLGPAGANVLTF
TGTGCCAGCAGTTTAGGGCCGGCTGGGGCCAACGTCCTGACTTTC
>.|TRBJ1-2|TRBV11-2|.
CASSQEGNGYTF
TGTGCCAGCAGCCAGGAGGGGAACGGCTACACCTTC
>.|TRBJ1-3|TRBV28|.
CAALQENTIYF
TGTGCCGCTCTCCAGGAAAACACCATATATTTT
>few|TRBJ1-5|TRBV7-9|.
CASSRGDNQPQHF
TGTGCCAGCAGCAGGGGAGACAATCAGCCCCAGCATTTT
>.|TRBJ1-1|TRBV14|.
CASSPFGGTTEAFF
TGTGCCAGCAGCCCCTTCGGGGGGACCACTGAAGCTTTCTTT
>once|TRBJ2-5|TRBV28|.
CASSLRYTGRNF
TGTGCCAGCAGTTTGAGGTACACCGGTAGAAACTTC
>once|TRBJ2-4|TRBV7-8|.
CASSTRSASPQYIQYF
TGTGCCAGCAGCACCCGGTCGGCTAGCCCCCAGTACATTCAGTACTTC
>.|TRBJ1-5|TRBV6-5|.
CASRISGNQPQHF
TGTGCCAGCAGGATAAGCGGCAATCAGCCCCAGCATTTT
>.|TRBJ1-1|TRBV3-1/TRBV3-2|.
CASSLPPGGGDTEAFF
TGTGCCAGCAGCCTCCCCCCTGGGGGAGGGGACACTGAAGCTTTCTTT
>.|TRBJ1-3|TRBV12-3/TRBV12-4|.
CASSQSGGNTIYF
TGTGCCAGCAGCCAGTCTGGCGGAAACACCATATATTTT
>.|TRBJ2-1|TRBV7-9|TRBD2
CASSPGTSGDYNEQFF
TGTGCCAGCAGCCCTGGGACTAGCGGGGACTACAATGAGCAGTTCTTC
>.|TRBJ1-6|TRBV4-1|.
CASSQADRLLNSPLHF
TGCGCCAGCAGCCAAGCTGACAGACTTCTCAATTCACCCCTCCACTTT
>once|TRBJ2-1|TRBV3-1/TRBV3-2|TRBD2
CASSQDTASGPPSDNEQFF
TGTGCCAGCAGCCAAGATACCGCTAGCGGCCCTCCCTCCGACAATGAGCAGTTCTTC
>.|TRBJ1-2|TRBV30|.
CAWRERGRRYGYTF
TGTGCCTGGAGGGAGCGGGGGCGTCGGTATGGCTACACCTTC